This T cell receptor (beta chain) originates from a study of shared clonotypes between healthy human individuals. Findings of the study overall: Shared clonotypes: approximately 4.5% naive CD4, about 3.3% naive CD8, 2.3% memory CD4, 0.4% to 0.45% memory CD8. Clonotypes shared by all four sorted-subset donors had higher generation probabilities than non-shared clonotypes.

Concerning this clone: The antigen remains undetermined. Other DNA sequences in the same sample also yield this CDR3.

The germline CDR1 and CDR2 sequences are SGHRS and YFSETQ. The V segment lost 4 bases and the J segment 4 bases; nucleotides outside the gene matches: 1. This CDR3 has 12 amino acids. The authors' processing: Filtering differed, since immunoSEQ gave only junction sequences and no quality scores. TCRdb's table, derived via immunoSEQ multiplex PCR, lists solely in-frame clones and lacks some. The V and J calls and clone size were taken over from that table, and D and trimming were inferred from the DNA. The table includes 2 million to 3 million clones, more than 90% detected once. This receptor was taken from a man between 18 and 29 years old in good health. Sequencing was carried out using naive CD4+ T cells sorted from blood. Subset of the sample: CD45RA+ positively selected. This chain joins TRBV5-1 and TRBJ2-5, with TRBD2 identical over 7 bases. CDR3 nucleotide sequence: TGCGCCAGCAGCATAGCGGGAGAGACCCAGTACTTC. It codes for CASSIAGETQYF.